This TCR beta chain derives from a study of T cells after posttransplantation cyclophosphamide. Study outcomes and limitations: Recipient CMV seropositivity and CMV reactivation strongly tracked TRB clonality. Skin or GI-infiltrating T cells shared few TRB sequences with blood. Donor CD8+ memory clones often dominated recipient blood repertoires at later times.

Using immunoSEQ multiplex PCR, the repertoire was profiled, and TCRdb retains in-frame clones only, with some absent. In the table there are around 14,000 clones, under 85% of which are singletons. Peripheral blood was collected from the related graft donor on the marrow donation day. With 2 bases removed from V and 4 bases from J, the gap between germline ends came to 14 bases. CDR3 length: 15 amino acids. Germline CDR1 is MNHNY and CDR2 is SVGAGI (reference sequence). In the case of this clone: The antigen is undetermined.

The specimen was memory CD4+ T cells sorted from PBMCs. The chain links TRBV6-6 to TRBJ1-1; D unresolved. The receptor was derived from a man aged 45-65 years. CDR3 sequence: CASSYGSFGFTEAFF. Written as DNA, the CDR3 is TGTGCCAGCAGTTACGGCTCCTTCGGGTTCACTGAAGCTTTCTTT.